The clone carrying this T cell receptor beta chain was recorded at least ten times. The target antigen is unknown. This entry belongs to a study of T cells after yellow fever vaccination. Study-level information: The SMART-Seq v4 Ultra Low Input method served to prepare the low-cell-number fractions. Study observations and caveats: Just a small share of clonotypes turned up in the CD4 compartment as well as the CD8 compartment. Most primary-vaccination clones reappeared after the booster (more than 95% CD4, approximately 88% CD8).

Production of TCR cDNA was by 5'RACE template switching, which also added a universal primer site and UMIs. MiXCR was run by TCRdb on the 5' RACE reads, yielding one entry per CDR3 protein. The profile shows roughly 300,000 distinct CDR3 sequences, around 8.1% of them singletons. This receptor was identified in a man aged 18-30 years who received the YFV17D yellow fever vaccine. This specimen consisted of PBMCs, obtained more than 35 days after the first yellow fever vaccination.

CDR3 residues: CASSLDFNEQFF. CDR3 nucleotides: TGTGCCAGCAGCTTAGACTTCAATGAGCAGTTCTTC. The rearrangement links TRBV7-2 to TRBJ2-1; D is unclear. This CDR3 comprises 12 residues. Per the germline V gene, CDR1 is SGHTA and CDR2 is FQGNSA. Trimming shortened V by 1 base and J by 6 bases, and 4 bases separated the two germline ends. Variable domain in full (rest from reference TRBV7-2 and TRBJ2-1): GAGVSQSPSNKVTEKGKDVELRCDPISGHTALYWYRQSLGQGLEFLIYFQGNSAPDKSGLPSDRFSAERTGGSVSTLTIQRTQQEDSAVYLCASSLDFNEQFFGPGTRLTVL.